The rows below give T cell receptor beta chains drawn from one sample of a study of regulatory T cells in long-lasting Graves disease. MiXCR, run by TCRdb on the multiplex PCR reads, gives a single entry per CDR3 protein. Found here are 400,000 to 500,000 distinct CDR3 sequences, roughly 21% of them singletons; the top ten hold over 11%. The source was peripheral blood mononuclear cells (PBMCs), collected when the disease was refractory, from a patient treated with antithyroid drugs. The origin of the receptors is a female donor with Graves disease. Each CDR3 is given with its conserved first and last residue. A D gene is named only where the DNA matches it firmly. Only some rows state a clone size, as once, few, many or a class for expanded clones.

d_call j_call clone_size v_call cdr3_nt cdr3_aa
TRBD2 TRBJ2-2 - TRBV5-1 TGCGCCAGCAGCAATTCTAGCGGGAACACCGGGGAGCTGTTTTTT CASSNSSGNTGELFF
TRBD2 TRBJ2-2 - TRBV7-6 TGTGCCAGCAGCTTCCCTAGCGGGAGGGCTGGCACCGGGGAGCTGTTTTTT CASSFPSGRAGTGELFF
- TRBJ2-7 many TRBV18 TGTGCCAGCTCAAGGACAGACTCCTACGAGCAGTACTTC CASSRTDSYEQYF
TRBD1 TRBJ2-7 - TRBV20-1 TGCAGTGCTTCCGGGACAGGGGGCTACGAGCAGTACTTC CSASGTGGYEQYF
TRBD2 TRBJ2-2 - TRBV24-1 TGTGCCACCAGTGATTTCCCAGCGGGAGTCGACGGGGAGCTGTTTTTT CATSDFPAGVDGELFF
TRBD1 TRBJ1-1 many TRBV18 TGTGCCAGCTCACCGCACACCCAGGGGGCTGAAGCTTTCTTT CASSPHTQGAEAFF
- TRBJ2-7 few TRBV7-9 TGTGCCAGCAGCTTAGCGGGGGACTTCTCCTACGAGCAGTACTTC CASSLAGDFSYEQYF
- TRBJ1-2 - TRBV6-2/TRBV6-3 TGTGCCAGCAGTTACTCGGCGCAGGGGAACTATGGCTACACCTTC CASSYSAQGNYGYTF
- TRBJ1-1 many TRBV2 TGTGCCAGCTCGTCTTCGGACACTGAAGCTTTCTTT CASSSSDTEAFF
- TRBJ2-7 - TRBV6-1 TGTGCCAGCAGGACCGGACCTTCCTACGAGCAGTACTTC CASRTGPSYEQYF
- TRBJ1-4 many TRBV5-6 TGTGCCAGCAGAGGACAGTTGGATGAAAAACTGTTTTTT CASRGQLDEKLFF
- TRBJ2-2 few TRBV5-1 TGCGCCAGCAGCCCGGGGTCTGGAACCGGGGAGCTGTTTTTT CASSPGSGTGELFF
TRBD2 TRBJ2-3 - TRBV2 TGTGCCAGCAGACTAATGGTAGCGGGATATTCAGATACGCAGTATTTT CASRLMVAGYSDTQYF
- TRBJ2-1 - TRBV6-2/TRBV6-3 TGTGCCAGCAGTGAAAGTCCGGGGGTATTCAATGAGCAGTTCTTC CASSESPGVFNEQFF
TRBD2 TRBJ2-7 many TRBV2 TGTGCCAGCAGTGTCCGCGGGAGGCTCTCCTACGAGCAGTACTTC CASSVRGRLSYEQYF
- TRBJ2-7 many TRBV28 TGTGCCAGCAGTTTAGTCGGGGGGACCGGGACATCCTACGAGCAGTACTTC CASSLVGGTGTSYEQYF
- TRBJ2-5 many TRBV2 TGTGCCAGCTCAGGAGAGGGTGGAGAGACCCAGTACTTC CASSGEGGETQYF
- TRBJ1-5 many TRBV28 TGTGCCAGCACCGAAACAGAAGGTTTTAGCAATCAGCCCCAGCATTTT CASTETEGFSNQPQHF
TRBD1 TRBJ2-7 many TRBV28 TGTGCCAGCACTGGAGGGGGGCAGGGGGCGCGAGAGCAGTACTTC CASTGGGQGAREQYF
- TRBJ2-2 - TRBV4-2 TGTGCCAGCAGCCAAGATTTGGCGGGACGGACCGGGGAGCTGTTTTTT CASSQDLAGRTGELFF
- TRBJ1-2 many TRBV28 TGTGCCAGCACCCTCGACAGCCACAACTATGGCTACACCTTC CASTLDSHNYGYTF
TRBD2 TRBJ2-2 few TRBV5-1 TGCGCCAGCAGCCGTAGCGGGACCATGAACACCGGGGAGCTGTTTTTT CASSRSGTMNTGELFF
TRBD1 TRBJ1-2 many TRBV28 TGTGCCAGCAGTTTCGGGGACAGGGTAGACTATGGCTACACCTTC CASSFGDRVDYGYTF
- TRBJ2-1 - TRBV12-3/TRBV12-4 TGTGCCAGCAGGGAGATAGGGATCCATGAGCAGTTCTTC CASREIGIHEQFF
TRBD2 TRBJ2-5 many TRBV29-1 TGCAGCGTTGTGCGCGGGGGACAAGAGACCCAGTACTTC CSVVRGGQETQYF
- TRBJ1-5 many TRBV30 TGTGCCTGGAGTCCAGGGGGCAATCAGCCCCAGCATTTT CAWSPGGNQPQHF
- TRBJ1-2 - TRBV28 TGTGCCAGCAGTTCCCCTCGGTTCCAGGGGAGTGTAGGCTACACCTTC CASSSPRFQGSVGYTF
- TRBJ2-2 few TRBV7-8 TGTGCCAGCAGCTTAGCGGACACTCCGAACACCGGGGAGCTGTTTTTT CASSLADTPNTGELFF
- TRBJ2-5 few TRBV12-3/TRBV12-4 TGTGCCGGCAGTTTCTCCCAAGAGACCCAGTACTTC CAGSFSQETQYF
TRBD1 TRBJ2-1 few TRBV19 TGTGCCAGTAGTCTTATACCGGGACAGGGGAGCGATGAGCAGTTCTTC CASSLIPGQGSDEQFF
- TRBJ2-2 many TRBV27 TGTGCCAGCAGTCCAACGACCGCGAACACCGGGGAGCTGTTTTTT CASSPTTANTGELFF
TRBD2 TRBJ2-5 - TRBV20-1 TGCAGTGCTCACCGGAGGGGACTAGCGGTGGGGTATAGGGAGACCCAGTACTTC CSAHRRGLAVGYRETQYF
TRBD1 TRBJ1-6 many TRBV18 TGTGCCAGCTCATCGGACAGGGTTTCACCCCTCCACTTT CASSSDRVSPLHF
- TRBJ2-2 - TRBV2 TGTGCCAGCGGTCAGCCGAACACCGGGGAGCTGTTTTTT CASGQPNTGELFF
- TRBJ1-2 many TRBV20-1 TGCAGTGCTACCCCCGTGGGAGGCGGCTACACCTTC CSATPVGGGYTF
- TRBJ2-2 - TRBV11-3 TGTGCCAGCAGCCAAGAACAAGGGGAGCTGTTTTTT CASSQEQGELFF
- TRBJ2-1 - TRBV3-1 TGTGCCAGCAGCCATTACGCCCGGGCGGATGAGCAGTTCTTC CASSHYARADEQFF
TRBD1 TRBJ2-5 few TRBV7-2 TGTGCCAGCAGTTTCATTCTACGGGGACAGGGAGAGACCCAGTACTTC CASSFILRGQGETQYF
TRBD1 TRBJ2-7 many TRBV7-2 TGTGCCAGCAGCCCCCAGGGACAGGGCATACACGAGCAGTACTTC CASSPQGQGIHEQYF
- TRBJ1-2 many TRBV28 TGTGCCAGCAGTTCAGCCGACCCGAGGGGGTTCAACTCTTATGGCTACACCTTC CASSSADPRGFNSYGYTF
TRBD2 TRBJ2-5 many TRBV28 TGTGCCAGCAGTCCGACTTCGACTAGCGCCGAGACCCAGTACTTC CASSPTSTSAETQYF
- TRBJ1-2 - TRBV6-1 TGTGCCAGCAGTGATGTTTGGGGGCTCGGTGGCTACACCTTC CASSDVWGLGGYTF
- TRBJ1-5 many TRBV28 TGTGCCAGCACCGACTCGGGGGTCCCCAATCAGCCCCAGCATTTT CASTDSGVPNQPQHF
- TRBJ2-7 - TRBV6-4 TGTGCCAGCAGTTCGTCAGGGCAGTCAAGACTGGACGAGCAGTACTTC CASSSSGQSRLDEQYF
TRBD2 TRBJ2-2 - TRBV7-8 TGTGCCAGCAGCTTAGGGCTAGCGGCCCTCGGCGGGGAGCTGTTTTTT CASSLGLAALGGELFF
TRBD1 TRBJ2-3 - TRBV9 TGTGCCAGCAGCGCGATAGGGGGGACAGGGCTGACAGATACGCAGTATTTT CASSAIGGTGLTDTQYF
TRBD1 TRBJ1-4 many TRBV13 TGTGCCAGCAGCTTAGGCCGGACAGGTGTTTGGGGTGAAAAACTGTTTTTT CASSLGRTGVWGEKLFF
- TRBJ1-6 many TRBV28 TGTGCCAGCTACGCCGGGGGGATGTATAATTCACCCCTCCACTTT CASYAGGMYNSPLHF
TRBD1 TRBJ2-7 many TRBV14 TGTGCCAGCAGCCGGGACAGTGGCGAGCAGTACTTC CASSRDSGEQYF
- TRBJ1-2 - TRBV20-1 TGCAGTGCTAGGTTGGGCGCCATCTATGGCTACACCTTC CSARLGAIYGYTF
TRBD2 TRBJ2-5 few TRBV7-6 TGTGCCAGCAGCCCCCTAGCTAGCGGGAGTTCAGAGACCCAGTACTTC CASSPLASGSSETQYF
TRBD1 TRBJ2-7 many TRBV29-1 TGCAGCGTTGGACAGGGAAGCTCCTACGAGCAGTACTTC CSVGQGSSYEQYF